This T cell receptor (beta chain) was sequenced during a study of blood T cell repertoires in COVID-19 (dated by TCRdb to the early 2020s). For context, the study as a whole: Samples from collaborators originated in the United States, Italy and Spain and spanned both the acute and convalescent phases of COVID-19. The dataset comprised deeply sampled blood TCRbeta repertoires from subjects exposed to, actively infected with, or recovered from COVID-19. The prospective study material was composed of cDNA or gDNA derived from T cells, B-cell-depleted T cells, or PBMCs. Samples came from the ongoing ImmuneRACE study (first 160 participants) plus 1,254 subjects from 6 global collaborators. The repertoires were made available in a free public database intended to serve as a resource for research on the immune response to SARS-CoV-2. Sample metadata almost always included a de-identified subject ID, COVID-19 status, age in years and sex. HLA class I and class II types, where available, came from metadata supplied by the sample provider rather than from assay-based typing.

As concerns this clone: Its antigen is unknown. Base qualities are not recorded, but no much larger clone differs from it by a single base.

The immunoSEQ Assay, a bias-controlled multiplex PCR, was used to amplify TCRbeta CDR3 regions from genomic DNA. Per the source publication's procedure: Within the assay, amplification of reference gene primers was used to estimate how many nucleated cells each sample contained. To quantify the absolute abundance of each unique TCRbeta CDR3 rearrangement, sequence reads were collapsed and filtered. For each sample, productive Simpson clonality was calculated as the square root of Simpson's diversity index across productive rearrangements. TCRdb took over this immuneACCESS table, retaining in-frame rearrangements with V and J assigned. Such tables are incomplete; in checked studies, under half of the missing clones stem from an unresolved V gene, and the remainder is unexplained. V and J calls and clone size come straight from that table; D and trimming were deduced from the DNA. For this sample there are 70,000 to 90,000 clones; more than 75% appear just once. The top ten hold about 8% of the sample.

Each collaborating institution followed its own protocols to collect whole blood in K2EDTA tubes. For TCRbeta analysis, collaborators shipped samples as frozen whole blood, isolated PBMCs, or DNA extracted from either of those sample types. The paper as a whole reports these results and caveats: How much clinical and demographic metadata was included differed by source and by participant, and the metadata was provided uncurated.

The germline V and J ends show losses of 6 bases and 6 bases respectively, and no gene match explains 10 bases of the junction. Via the germline V gene, CDR1 is MNHEY and CDR2 SVGAGI. Spanning cysteine to phenylalanine, the CDR3 consists of 15 amino acids. The only DNA kept is the CDR3, 45 bases in frame from the first base. The chain links TRBV6-5 with TRBJ1-5; 8 bases in the junction line up with TRBD1. This sequence was found in a man older than 75 with active or convalescent COVID-19. The source material was peripheral blood. The nucleotides read TGTGCCAGCAGCCCCAACTCAGGGGGCCCTCAGCCCCAGCATTTT. Translated, it gives CASSPNSGGPQPQHF.